This T cell receptor beta chain was captured in a study of vaccination and CD4 T cells after COVID-19. Noted treatment: approximately nine-day PBMC culture with coronavirus spike peptide pools or control peptides (ViraFEST assay). These CD4+ T cells came from an unexposed donor, sampled before the COVID-19 pandemic (2011-2018). Once obtained from cultured CD4+ T cells, the DNA was sequenced using the Oncomine TCR Beta short-read assay. MiXCR, run by TCRdb on the PCR reads, gives a single entry per CDR3 protein. The sample has about 9,000 distinct CDR3 sequences, around 50% seen once. Germline CDR1 and CDR2: SGHTA and FQGNSA. CDR3 length equals 14 residues. The V and J ends lost 4 bases and 4 bases respectively, with 11 bases between them. This clonotype was observed once. Its specificity is unknown.

The TCR sequence derives from a human donor in good health. The specimen was CD4+ T cells from blood, cultured in vitro. The V gene is TRBV7-2, the J gene TRBJ2-1; D might be TRBD2 (6 bases). The CDR3 region is CASSSGVRYNEQFF. The CDR3 nucleotides are TGTGCCAGCAGCTCGGGGGTTCGGTACAATGAGCAGTTCTTC.